This TCR beta chain was sequenced in a study of T cell changes during pregnancy in multiple sclerosis. The CDR3 length is 12 residues. Germline V CDR1 and CDR2: PRHDT, FYEKMQ (reference sequence). The germline V and J ends were trimmed by 0 bases and 9 bases, with 6 bases remaining between them. Assay: immunoSEQ multiplex PCR; the TCRdb copy retains only in-frame clones and omits some. Of around 80,000 clones in the sample, 85% to 95% were seen once. The sample here was peripheral blood, taken before pregnancy. The TCR comes from a female donor with multiple sclerosis, enrolled in a pregnancy study. This chain uses TRBV13 with TRBJ2-1, with D possibly matching TRBD1 (6 bases). The CDR3 spells CASSLGQGEQFF. In nucleotides, the CDR3 is TGTGCCAGCAGCTTAGGACAGGGTGAGCAGTTCTTC.